This paragraph covers one T cell receptor (beta chain) sequence. The antigen remains unidentified. With 5 bases removed from V and 0 bases from J, the gap between germline ends came to 7 bases. This CDR3 contains 13 residues. Germline CDR1 and CDR2: SGHNT and YENEEA. Here immunoSEQ multiplex PCR was the method, and the copy in TCRdb shows in-frame clones only, minus some. The data hold 290,000 or so clones, with about 87% observed a single time. This specimen comes from a study of Ad26.COV2.S vaccination and SARS-CoV-2 variants. The treatment here: around 19 received Ad26.COV2.S at low or high dose, single or two shots; about five received placebo; per-sample allocation not given. The samples were gathered on day 63 after the first injection of vaccine or placebo. General study results and limits: Vaccine recipients and placebo recipients showed similar non-spike TCR breadth.

This receptor was taken from a person aged 18-65 years who received the Ad26.COV2.S COVID-19 vaccine or a placebo. Specimen: peripheral blood, collected in a trial of Ad26.COV2.S vaccine versus placebo. This sequence joins TRBV11-3 and TRBJ1-1, with D unresolved. The CDR3 loop reads CASSQGMNTEAFF. In DNA, the CDR3 is TGTGCCAGCAGCCAAGGGATGAACACTGAAGCTTTCTTT.